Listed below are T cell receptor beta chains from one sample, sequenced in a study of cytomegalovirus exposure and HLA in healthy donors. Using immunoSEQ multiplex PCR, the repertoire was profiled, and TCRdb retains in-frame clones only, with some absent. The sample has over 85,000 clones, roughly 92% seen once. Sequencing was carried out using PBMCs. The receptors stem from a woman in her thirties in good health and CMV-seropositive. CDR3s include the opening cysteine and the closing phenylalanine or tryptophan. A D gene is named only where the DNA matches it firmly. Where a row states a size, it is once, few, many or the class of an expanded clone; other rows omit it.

CDR3nt: TGCGCCAGCAGCCAAGGGTCTAGCGCCGAGTCCTACAATGAGCAGTTCTTC; CDR3aa: CASSQGSSAESYNEQFF; d_gene: -; abundance: -; j_gene: TRBJ2-1; v_gene: TRBV4-3
CDR3nt: TGTGCCAGCAGCCAAGCCGTACTAGCGGGAGACTACAATGAGCAGTTCTTC; CDR3aa: CASSQAVLAGDYNEQFF; d_gene: TRBD2; abundance: -; j_gene: TRBJ2-1; v_gene: TRBV4-2
CDR3nt: TGCGCCAGCAGTCAATGGCAGGGTTGGTCCTACGAGCAGTACTTC; CDR3aa: CASSQWQGWSYEQYF; d_gene: -; abundance: -; j_gene: TRBJ2-7; v_gene: TRBV23-1
CDR3nt: TGCGCCAGCAGTCGGGGGGGCGGGAGAGGGGCCAATGAGCAGTTCTTC; CDR3aa: CASSRGGGRGANEQFF; d_gene: TRBD2; abundance: -; j_gene: TRBJ2-1; v_gene: TRBV4-3
CDR3nt: TGTGCCAGCAGCTGGCTTATTGCGGGAGGCACAGATACGCAGTATTTT; CDR3aa: CASSWLIAGGTDTQYF; d_gene: TRBD2; abundance: -; j_gene: TRBJ2-3; v_gene: TRBV7-9
CDR3nt: TGTGCCAGCAGGACGACAGGGCCGTACAATGAGCAGTTCTTC; CDR3aa: CASRTTGPYNEQFF; d_gene: TRBD1; abundance: -; j_gene: TRBJ2-1; v_gene: TRBV25-1
CDR3nt: TGTGCCAGCAGGCCGGAAGAGACCCAGTACTTC; CDR3aa: CASRPEETQYF; d_gene: -; abundance: -; j_gene: TRBJ2-5; v_gene: TRBV2
CDR3nt: TGCGCCAGCAGCGCGAGTAGCGACCCGAACACCGGGGAGCTGTTTTTT; CDR3aa: CASSASSDPNTGELFF; d_gene: -; abundance: -; j_gene: TRBJ2-2; v_gene: TRBV5-1
CDR3nt: TGTGCCAGCAGCTTAGGGACTAGCGGGAGATTGGACATTCAGTACTTC; CDR3aa: CASSLGTSGRLDIQYF; d_gene: TRBD2; abundance: -; j_gene: TRBJ2-4; v_gene: TRBV7-9
CDR3nt: TGCGCCAGCAGCAGCGGAATTACGGGCTATGGCTACACCTTC; CDR3aa: CASSSGITGYGYTF; d_gene: -; abundance: -; j_gene: TRBJ1-2; v_gene: TRBV5-1
CDR3nt: TGTGCCACATCTCTGTGGCGGGAGGGCCCCAATGAGCAGTTCTTC; CDR3aa: CATSLWREGPNEQFF; d_gene: TRBD2; abundance: -; j_gene: TRBJ2-1; v_gene: TRBV6-5
CDR3nt: TGTGCCAGCAGCCTCCGACTAGCGTACAGCACAGATACGCAGTATTTT; CDR3aa: CASSLRLAYSTDTQYF; d_gene: -; abundance: once; j_gene: TRBJ2-3; v_gene: TRBV21-1
CDR3nt: TGTGCCAGTAGTACAGACAGGGCCGGCAATCAGCCCCAGCATTTT; CDR3aa: CASSTDRAGNQPQHF; d_gene: TRBD1; abundance: -; j_gene: TRBJ1-5; v_gene: TRBV19
CDR3nt: TGTGCCAGCAGTCCAAGACAGCAGAATAATGAAAAACTGTTTTTT; CDR3aa: CASSPRQQNNEKLFF; d_gene: -; abundance: -; j_gene: TRBJ1-4; v_gene: TRBV28
CDR3nt: TGCAGCGTTGAGAGGGGGCCTGATGGATATGGCTACACCTTC; CDR3aa: CSVERGPDGYGYTF; d_gene: TRBD1; abundance: -; j_gene: TRBJ1-2; v_gene: TRBV29-1
CDR3nt: TGTGCCAGCAGTCACGCTGGGAGTGGGACCTACGAGCAGTACTTC; CDR3aa: CASSHAGSGTYEQYF; d_gene: -; abundance: -; j_gene: TRBJ2-7; v_gene: TRBV28
CDR3nt: TGTGCCAGCAGGAGCTCCTACGAGCAGTACTTC; CDR3aa: CASRSSYEQYF; d_gene: -; abundance: -; j_gene: TRBJ2-7; v_gene: TRBV6-1
CDR3nt: TGTGCCAGCAGTACAAAGGACAGGGTCACTGAAGCTTTCTTT; CDR3aa: CASSTKDRVTEAFF; d_gene: TRBD1; abundance: -; j_gene: TRBJ1-1; v_gene: TRBV27
CDR3nt: TGTGCCAGCAGTTTTCCTCTCTCTTCGACAGGGGGGTACGAGCAGTACTTC; CDR3aa: CASSFPLSSTGGYEQYF; d_gene: TRBD1; abundance: -; j_gene: TRBJ2-7; v_gene: TRBV28
CDR3nt: TGTGCCAGAAGCTTGGGTTGGGGGGAAACTTCGCCTGAGCAGTTCTTC; CDR3aa: CARSLGWGETSPEQFF; d_gene: -; abundance: -; j_gene: TRBJ2-1; v_gene: TRBV5-3
CDR3nt: TGCGCCAGCAGCTCCAACTCTGGAAACACCATATATTTT; CDR3aa: CASSSNSGNTIYF; d_gene: -; abundance: -; j_gene: TRBJ1-3; v_gene: TRBV5-1
CDR3nt: TGTGCCAGCAAGACTAGCGGGAACACAGATACGCAGTATTTT; CDR3aa: CASKTSGNTDTQYF; d_gene: TRBD2; abundance: -; j_gene: TRBJ2-3; v_gene: TRBV28
CDR3nt: TGTGCCAGCACCAGGGGGGTGGACTATGGCTACACCTTC; CDR3aa: CASTRGVDYGYTF; d_gene: TRBD1; abundance: -; j_gene: TRBJ1-2; v_gene: TRBV6-5
CDR3nt: TGTGCCAGCAGCGTAGGGCCCCGACAGGGGGGAAAGGTGGGCACTGAAGCTTTCTTT; CDR3aa: CASSVGPRQGGKVGTEAFF; d_gene: TRBD1; abundance: -; j_gene: TRBJ1-1; v_gene: TRBV9
CDR3nt: TGTGCCAGCAGCTACCCCCTTGAGCCCTACGAGCAGTACTTC; CDR3aa: CASSYPLEPYEQYF; d_gene: -; abundance: -; j_gene: TRBJ2-7; v_gene: TRBV7-2
CDR3nt: TGTGCCAGCAGTTTATGGATGGAGGACAGGGTAAAATCCTACGAGCAGTACTTC; CDR3aa: CASSLWMEDRVKSYEQYF; d_gene: TRBD1; abundance: -; j_gene: TRBJ2-7; v_gene: TRBV28
CDR3nt: TGTGCCACCAGCCCAGATAAGGGCGCCAGAGGGAATGGCTACACCTTC; CDR3aa: CATSPDKGARGNGYTF; d_gene: -; abundance: -; j_gene: TRBJ1-2; v_gene: TRBV15
CDR3nt: TGTGCCAGCAGCTTGAGCGGGAGGGTTACAACCGGGGAGCTGTTTTTT; CDR3aa: CASSLSGRVTTGELFF; d_gene: TRBD2; abundance: -; j_gene: TRBJ2-2; v_gene: TRBV7-2
CDR3nt: TGTGCCAGCAGCTTGATAGCGGGAGGGAAAACGTACCAAGAGACCCAGTACTTC; CDR3aa: CASSLIAGGKTYQETQYF; d_gene: TRBD2; abundance: -; j_gene: TRBJ2-5; v_gene: TRBV5-5
CDR3nt: TGTGCCAGCAGCTTTCAGGGGGCTGACTACGAGCAGTACTTC; CDR3aa: CASSFQGADYEQYF; d_gene: TRBD1; abundance: -; j_gene: TRBJ2-7; v_gene: TRBV7-8
CDR3nt: TGTGCCAGCAGCTTATATGACACCGGGGAGCTGTTTTTT; CDR3aa: CASSLYDTGELFF; d_gene: -; abundance: once; j_gene: TRBJ2-2; v_gene: TRBV7-7
CDR3nt: TGTGCCAGCAGTCCAAGACTAGCGGGAGGCTACGAGCAGTACTTC; CDR3aa: CASSPRLAGGYEQYF; d_gene: TRBD2; abundance: once; j_gene: TRBJ2-7; v_gene: TRBV27
CDR3nt: TGTGCCAGCTTATTCAGTACCCCCACAGATACGCAGTATTTT; CDR3aa: CASLFSTPTDTQYF; d_gene: -; abundance: -; j_gene: TRBJ2-3; v_gene: TRBV2
CDR3nt: TGTGCCAGCAGCCAGGGACTAGTAAGCTATGAGCAGTTCTTC; CDR3aa: CASSQGLVSYEQFF; d_gene: TRBD2; abundance: -; j_gene: TRBJ2-1; v_gene: TRBV5-8
CDR3nt: TGTGCCAGCAGCTTCCGGGACAACACGCAAAACAATGAGCAGTTCTTC; CDR3aa: CASSFRDNTQNNEQFF; d_gene: -; abundance: -; j_gene: TRBJ2-1; v_gene: TRBV7-8
CDR3nt: TGTGCCAGCAGCGTAGGAGACAGGGGGTTAAAAGAGACCCAGTACTTC; CDR3aa: CASSVGDRGLKETQYF; d_gene: TRBD1; abundance: once; j_gene: TRBJ2-5; v_gene: TRBV7-9
CDR3nt: TGTGCCAGCACCCGGACAGGGCGGACCGGGGAGCTGTTTTTT; CDR3aa: CASTRTGRTGELFF; d_gene: TRBD1; abundance: -; j_gene: TRBJ2-2; v_gene: TRBV6-5
CDR3nt: TGTGCCAGCAGCTTAGTAGTAGCGGGAGTTGGGGAGACCCAGTACTTC; CDR3aa: CASSLVVAGVGETQYF; d_gene: TRBD2; abundance: -; j_gene: TRBJ2-5; v_gene: TRBV7-2
CDR3nt: TGTGCCAGCAGCCTACCGCAAGATACGCAGTATTTT; CDR3aa: CASSLPQDTQYF; d_gene: -; abundance: -; j_gene: TRBJ2-3; v_gene: TRBV7-9
CDR3nt: TGTGCCTGGAGTGTTAATCCCCAGCAGTTCTTC; CDR3aa: CAWSVNPQQFF; d_gene: -; abundance: -; j_gene: TRBJ2-1; v_gene: TRBV30